These 19 T cell receptor beta chains came from one sample sequenced in a study of cytomegalovirus exposure and HLA in healthy donors. Primers included in the PCR were 60 Vbeta and 13 Jbeta primers. Data came from immunoSEQ multiplex PCR; TCRdb stores just in-frame clones and leaves some out. The sample table sets out 70,000 to 80,000 clones. The specimen sequenced was PBMCs. The origin of the receptors is a man aged 35 to 55 in good health and CMV-seronegative.

The rearrangement links TRBV9 to TRBJ2-6; 7 bases align to TRBD2. CDR3 length equals 18 residues. The V segment lost 3 bases and the J segment 0 bases; nucleotides outside the gene matches: 9. Per germline, CDR1 SGDLS and CDR2 YYNGEE. This CDR3 reads CASSAGGRGSSGANVLTF. The CDR3 nucleotides read TGTGCCAGCAGCGCGGGGGGACGGGGAAGCTCTGGGGCCAACGTCCTGACTTTC.

The gene calls are TRBV10-1 and TRBJ2-3; 7 nucleotides line up with TRBD1. This CDR3 has 14 residues. Per the germline V gene, CDR1 is WNHNN and CDR2 is SYGVQD (reference sequence). The J segment lost 5 bases and the V segment lost 2 bases, leaving 4 bases of the junction unmatched. CDR3: CASSEPRQGDTQYF. The CDR3, as DNA: TGCGCCAGCAGTGAGCCCCGACAGGGAGATACGCAGTATTTT.

V is TRBV6-1 and J is TRBJ2-7; TRBD1 aligns across 7 bases. The germline V gene encodes CDR1 MNHNS and CDR2 SASEGT. The CDR3 contains 14 residues. The V and J ends lost 10 bases and 0 bases, in that order; junction bases with no gene match: 9. The CDR3 reads CAISDRALSYEQYF. The CDR3 DNA follows: TGTGCCATTTCAGACAGGGCCCTCTCCTACGAGCAGTACTTC.

The chain carries TRBV5-1 and TRBJ2-1, with D possibly TRBD1 on 7 matching bases. Germline V lookup: CDR1 SGHRS, CDR2 YFSETQ. V was pared by 4 bases and J by 8 bases, with 13 bases between. This CDR3 has 13 amino acids. The CDR3 bases are TGCGCCAGCAGCCCAGGGGGGTTCGATGAGCAGTTCTTC. Encoded protein: CASSPGGFDEQFF.

This chain connects TRBV29-1 to TRBJ2-7; TRBD2 might be the D (6 bases). The CDR3 loop spans 15 amino acids. Germline loops: CDR1 SQVTM, CDR2 ANQGSEA. Trimming cost V 7 bases and J 6 bases, with 25 bases left between them. CDR3 protein: CSAGGGATQSGEQYF. The CDR3, as DNA: TGCAGCGCCGGAGGCGGGGCTACCCAGAGCGGCGAGCAGTACTTC.

The chain is built from TRBV25-1 and TRBJ2-1; 7 bases map to TRBD1. CDR3 length equals 15 residues. The germline gives CDR1 MGHDK, CDR2 SYGVNS. Trimming at V came to 8 bases and at J to 3 bases, leaving 10 bases not matched to a gene. The CDR3 nucleotides read TGTGCCAGCGCTAACGACAGGGTAATCTACAATGAGCAGTTCTTC. Translation: CASANDRVIYNEQFF.

This chain links TRBV7-9 with TRBJ1-1, with 9 bases that match TRBD1. V lost 6 bases and J lost 14; bases outside the gene matches: 7. The germline V gene encodes CDR1 SEHNR and CDR2 FQNEAQ (reference sequence). The CDR3 is made up of 11 amino acids. The CDR3 protein is CASRGGTGSFF. The CDR3 region has the DNA TGTGCCAGCAGGGGGGGGACAGGGAGCTTCTTT.

This sequence joins TRBV6-5 and TRBJ2-5, with D perhaps TRBD2 (5 bases). In germline, CDR1 is MNHEY, CDR2 SVGAGI. Between the trimmed V and J ends, which lost 2 bases and 6 bases, there was a span of 13 bases. CDR3 size: 14 residues. The CDR3 DNA reads TGTGCCAGCAGTTACGGGAGCCGCGTGAAGACCCAGTACTTC. Translating it yields CASSYGSRVKTQYF.

J is TRBJ2-7 and V is TRBV9; maybe TRBD2 (5 bases). The CDR3 runs to 14 residues. The V gene lost 5 bases and the J gene lost 2 bases, with 14 bases spanning the gap. Germline V CDR1 and CDR2: SGDLS, YYNGEE. Written as DNA, the CDR3 is TGTGCCAGCAGTTCCTCTGAGGGCGCCTACGAGCAGTACTTC. It encodes CASSSSEGAYEQYF. Supplemented by reference TRBV9 and TRBJ2-7, the full variable domain reads DSGVTQTPKHLITATGQRVTLRCSPRSGDLSVYWYQQSLDQGLQFLIQYYNGEERAKGNILERFSAQQFPDLHSELNLSSLELGDSALYFCASSSSEGAYEQYFGPGTRLTVT.

This rearrangement joins TRBV5-1 to TRBJ1-4, with 10 nucleotides matching TRBD1. This CDR3 comprises 16 residues. Trimming at V came to 0 bases and at J to 7 bases, leaving 6 bases not matched to a gene. In germline, CDR1 is SGHRS, CDR2 YFSETQ. CDR3 region: CASSLGDRGEGEKLFF. As DNA, the CDR3 is TGCGCCAGCAGCTTGGGGGACAGGGGAGAAGGTGAAAAACTGTTTTTT. Full variable domain (outside the CDR3, taken from reference TRBV5-1 and TRBJ1-4): KAGVTQTPRYLIKTRGQQVTLSCSPISGHRSVSWYQQTPGQGLQFLFEYFSETQRNKGNFPGRFSGRQFSNSRSEMNVSTLELGDSALYLCASSLGDRGEGEKLFFGSGTQLSVL.

This chain connects TRBV11-3 to TRBJ2-3, with D possibly matching TRBD2 (6 bases). The CDR3 covers 17 residues. Germline CDR1 and CDR2: SGHNT and YENEEA. Trimming removed 0 bases from V and 0 bases from J, with 13 bases in between. CDR3 region: CASSLEGSGSSTDTQYF. The CDR3 DNA follows: TGTGCCAGCAGCTTAGAGGGTAGCGGTTCTAGCACAGATACGCAGTATTTT.

The chain is built from TRBV4-1 and TRBJ2-5; 10 bases align to TRBD1. Germline V CDR1 and CDR2: MGHRA, YSYEKL. The junction had 5 bases not matched to a gene; V was cut back by 4 bases and J by 3 bases. The CDR3 runs to 15 residues. CDR3 DNA: TGCGCCAGCAGCCCCGGACAGGGGGGAAAAGAGACCCAGTACTTC. This codes for CASSPGQGGKETQYF.

The rearrangement joins TRBV4-1 to TRBJ1-1; the match to TRBD1 covers 8 bases. After removal of 4 bases from V and 2 bases from J, the junction contained 3 bases not matched to a gene. Germline values: CDR1 MGHRA, CDR2 YSYEKL. The CDR3 has 14 residues. The CDR3, as DNA: TGCGCCAGCAGCCTGACAGGGGTAAACACTGAAGCTTTCTTT. Residues: CASSLTGVNTEAFF.

The chain links TRBV29-1 to TRBJ2-3; TRBD1 agrees at 8 bases. The J segment lost 4 bases and the V segment lost 4 bases, leaving 4 bases of the junction unmatched. The CDR3 runs 13 residues. Germline assignment: CDR1 SQVTM and CDR2 ANQGSEA. The DNA for the CDR3 is TGCAGCGTTGTACAGGGGGACGCAGATACGCAGTATTTT. It yields the protein CSVVQGDADTQYF.

With respect to this clone: Other DNA sequences in the sample encode the same CDR3. V and J are TRBV18 and TRBJ1-5, with a weak D call TRBD1 (6 bases). The germline CDR1 and CDR2 sequences are KGHSH and LQKENI. The V and J ends lost 10 bases and 1 base respectively, with 29 bases between them. This CDR3 region has 19 residues. CDR3 in DNA: TGTGCCACCCCTCCGGGTCACTCCACAGGGAATATGAGCAATCAGCCCCAGCATTTT. This encodes CATPPGHSTGNMSNQPQHF. Using reference TRBV18 and TRBJ1-5 for the parts outside the CDR3, the full variable domain is NAGVMQNPRHLVRRRGQEARLRCSPMKGHSHVYWYRQLPEEGLKFMVYLQKENIIDESGMPKERFSAEFPKEGPSILRIQQVVRGDSAAYFCATPPGHSTGNMSNQPQHFGDGTRLSIL.

The chain joins TRBV5-1 to TRBJ2-5; tentative D call: TRBD2 (6 bases). V lost 4 bases and J lost 7, with 23 bases in between. This CDR3 comprises 16 residues. The V gene's germline CDR1 is SGHRS and CDR2 YFSETQ. As DNA, the CDR3 is TGCGCCAGCAGCCCCACCCCCGGGACTTCAGTCGGGACCCAGTACTTC. This encodes CASSPTPGTSVGTQYF.

The gene calls are TRBV2 and TRBJ2-7, with 7 bases that match TRBD1. The V gene end was trimmed by 8 bases and the J gene end by 1 base; junction bases not matched to a gene: 2. The length of the CDR3 is 12 residues. Germline loops: CDR1 SNHLY, CDR2 FYNNEI. CDR3 region: CASQGESYEQYF. Written as DNA, the CDR3 is TGTGCCAGCCAGGGGGAGTCCTACGAGCAGTACTTC.

The V call is TRBV25-1, the J call TRBJ1-1; no clear D. This CDR3 has 10 amino acids. Trimming left V 3 bases short and J 8 bases short, with 4 bases between. CDR1 is MGHDK and CDR2 is SYGVNS in the germline V gene. This chain's CDR3 is CASSDREAFF. The DNA for the CDR3 is TGTGCCAGCAGTGACCGGGAAGCTTTCTTT.

This rearrangement joins TRBV9 to TRBJ2-1; 9 bases align to TRBD2. The V gene end was trimmed by 3 bases and the J gene end by 4 bases; junction bases not matched to a gene: 5. The CDR3 is 15 residues long. CDR1 SGDLS and CDR2 YYNGEE come from the germline V gene. CDR3 residues: CASSESGGPYNEQFF. CDR3 nucleotides: TGTGCCAGCAGCGAGAGCGGGGGGCCGTACAATGAGCAGTTCTTC.